A selection of T cell receptor beta chains follows, all from one sample in a study of T cell responses to AZD1222 COVID-19 vaccine. Generated by immunoSEQ multiplex PCR, the TCRdb table keeps only in-frame clones and is missing some. Of 140,000 to 150,000 clones listed, more than 85% were seen once; the top ten hold more than 8.5%. This material consisted of peripheral blood, taken on day 0 of AZD1222 vaccination. These receptors originate from an adult in good health. The CDR3 runs from the conserved cysteine through the conserved F or W. D genes are given only for firm matches. Rows may omit the clone size; those that give it use once, few, many or a size class.

TRBD1	TRBJ2-2	.	TRBV6-5	TGTGCCAGCAGGTACAGGACAGGGGGTGACACCGGGGAGCTGTTTTTT	CASRYRTGGDTGELFF
.	TRBJ1-2	.	TRBV7-9	TGTGCCAGCAGCTTTATGGACGGCCTGGGCTACACCTTC	CASSFMDGLGYTF
.	TRBJ1-2	.	TRBV5-1	TGCGCCAGCAGCCCACAGGGAGGGTATGGCTACACCTTC	CASSPQGGYGYTF
.	TRBJ1-1	.	TRBV19	TGTGCCAGTAGTATGGGCCGGGCGTGGACTGAAGCTTTCTTT	CASSMGRAWTEAFF
.	TRBJ1-2	.	TRBV25-1	TGTGCCAGCAGTGCTGGAGGGATTGGTGGCTACACCTTC	CASSAGGIGGYTF
.	TRBJ1-1	.	TRBV7-3	TGTGCCAGCAGCCAAAGGTTGAACACTGAAGCTTTCTTT	CASSQRLNTEAFF
TRBD1	TRBJ1-1	once	TRBV18	TGTGCCAGCTTAGAACAGGGGGCATGGACTGAAGCTTTCTTT	CASLEQGAWTEAFF
TRBD1	TRBJ2-1	.	TRBV9	TGTGCCAGCAGCGGCTTCACAGGGGACAACCTCTCCTACAATGAGCAGTTCTTC	CASSGFTGDNLSYNEQFF
.	TRBJ1-2	.	TRBV19	TGTGCCAGTAGTATACTTGGGGTCGGGACCAGGGGCTACACCTTC	CASSILGVGTRGYTF
.	TRBJ2-3	.	TRBV19	TGTGCCAGTAGTATGGGCAGGCTTCGCACAGATACGCAGTATTTT	CASSMGRLRTDTQYF
TRBD1	TRBJ2-1	.	TRBV5-4	TGTGCCAGCAGCTTACGGGGACAGGCCAACAATGAGCAGTTCTTC	CASSLRGQANNEQFF
.	TRBJ1-2	.	TRBV5-6	TGTGCCAGCAGCAGGGGGTCCCCGACAGGTGATGGTGACACCTTC	CASSRGSPTGDGDTF
.	TRBJ1-5	once	TRBV27	TGTGCCAGCAGTTTATCTTATCCCCTCCCCGGGCCCCAGCATTTT	CASSLSYPLPGPQHF
.	TRBJ2-2	.	TRBV5-3	TGTGCCAGAAACACGTCCTCGGACGAGGACACCGGGGAGCTGTTTTTT	CARNTSSDEDTGELFF
TRBD1	TRBJ1-1	.	TRBV5-6	TGTGCCAGCAGCACAGGGGGGAGTGCTGAAGCTTTCTTT	CASSTGGSAEAFF
.	TRBJ2-2	few	TRBV5-1	TGCGCCAGCAGCTTGCGGGATGGGGAGCTGTTTTTT	CASSLRDGELFF
.	TRBJ2-6	.	TRBV30	TGTGCCTGGAGTCGAGGCGATGGGGCCAACGTCCTGACTTTC	CAWSRGDGANVLTF
TRBD1	TRBJ1-6	.	TRBV3-1/TRBV3-2	TGTGCCAGCGCTCGGGCAGGTCAGGGGGCACCCCTCCACTTT	CASARAGQGAPLHF
.	TRBJ1-2	.	TRBV6-5	TGTGCCAGCAGTTCTAACAGGGTTAATGGCTACACCTTC	CASSSNRVNGYTF
.	TRBJ2-2	once	TRBV4-3	TGCGCCAGCAAAGACTGGGTCGGGGGTGCCGGGGAGCTGTTTTTT	CASKDWVGGAGELFF
.	TRBJ2-7	.	TRBV29-1	TGCAGCGTTGAAGACCGAGGGGAGCAGTACTTC	CSVEDRGEQYF
.	TRBJ2-5	.	TRBV18	TGTGCCAGCTTCCGGGGATCCCAAGAGACCCAGTACTTC	CASFRGSQETQYF
TRBD2	TRBJ2-1	.	TRBV3-1/TRBV3-2	TGTGCCAGCAGCCAACCCAGGACTAGCTTGGACAATGAGCAGTTCTTC	CASSQPRTSLDNEQFF
.	TRBJ1-2	.	TRBV4-2	TGTGCCAGCAGCGGTGCAGGTCCCTATGGCTACACCTTC	CASSGAGPYGYTF
.	TRBJ1-2	.	TRBV3-1/TRBV3-2	TGTGCCAGCAGCCAAGATGGACGGTGGAAGGGGCAGTGGGGTGGCTACACCTTC	CASSQDGRWKGQWGGYTF
.	TRBJ1-6	.	TRBV19	TGTGCCAGTAGGACGGGGCGTAATTCACCCCTCCACTTT	CASRTGRNSPLHF
.	TRBJ2-1	.	TRBV9	TGTGCCAGCAGCTCCAGCCCGAGCTCCTACAATGAGCAGTTCTTC	CASSSSPSSYNEQFF
TRBD1	TRBJ1-2	.	TRBV6-5	TGTGCCAGCAGTTTCGCAGGGGGCGGCTATGGCTACACCTTC	CASSFAGGGYGYTF
.	TRBJ1-2	once	TRBV12-5	TGTGCTAGTGGTTTCCGCTGGGGCTACACCTTC	CASGFRWGYTF